These 32 T cell receptor beta chains were sequenced from one sample in a study of cytomegalovirus exposure and HLA in healthy donors. Both 60 Vbeta primers and 13 Jbeta primers went into the PCR. The protocol was immunoSEQ multiplex PCR, while the TCRdb copy is restricted to in-frame clones and leaves out a portion. The repertoire holds some 110,000 clones, with 70% as singletons. The sequenced sample consisted of PBMCs. All receptors derive from a young man in good health and CMV-seropositive.

This chain joins TRBV6-5 and TRBJ2-1; D might be TRBD1 (5 bases). The CDR3 has 13 residues. V lost 4 bases to trimming and J lost 7 bases, with 11 bases between them. The germline V gene has CDR1 MNHEY and CDR2 SVGAGI. The CDR3 here is CASSFLGDNEQFF. The CDR3 bases are TGTGCCAGCAGTTTTTTAGGGGATAATGAGCAGTTCTTC.

The V call is TRBV11-3, the J call TRBJ2-1, with TRBD2 identical over 10 bases. The germline V gene encodes CDR1 SGHNT and CDR2 YENEEA. Trimming cost V 0 bases and J 12 bases; bases outside gene matches: 8. CDR3 length: 15 amino acids. CDR3 sequence (DNA): TGTGCCAGCAGCTTAGAAAGCGGGAGGGCCGGGGGGCAGTTCTTC. Its protein product is CASSLESGRAGGQFF.

The J gene is TRBJ1-5, the V gene TRBV27; D call uncertain. The length of the CDR3 is 16 residues. V lost 0 bases, J lost 2 bases, and 11 bases lay in between. Germline values: CDR1 MNHEY, CDR2 SMNVEV (reference sequence). DNA of the CDR3: TGTGCCAGCAGTTTATCGGCCTTGGGAGGCAATCAGCCCCAGCATTTT. It specifies CASSLSALGGNQPQHF.

V gene TRBV6-5 combines with J gene TRBJ2-1; 8 positions match TRBD2. The V gene's germline CDR1 is MNHEY and CDR2 SVGAGI. Losses at the gene ends were 6 bases for V and 8 bases for J; bases not matched to a gene: 6. This CDR3 has 13 residues. The CDR3 sequence is CASRGSGIDEQFF. CDR3 DNA sequence: TGTGCCAGCAGGGGTAGCGGGATCGATGAGCAGTTCTTC.

The V call is TRBV19, the J call TRBJ1-3; D unresolved. V dropped 4 bases and J dropped 0 bases, with 10 bases sitting between them. The germline gives CDR1 LNHDA, CDR2 SQIVND (reference sequence). This CDR3 is built from 15 residues. CDR3 DNA sequence: TGTGCCAGTAGTAGTCGGGGTAGCTCTGGAAACACCATATATTTT. This translates into CASSSRGSSGNTIYF.

J is TRBJ1-5 and V is TRBV6-5, with 8 bases aligning to TRBD1. The CDR3 runs to 14 residues. V lost 4 bases, J lost 6 bases, and 5 bases stayed unmatched. From germline, CDR1 is MNHEY and CDR2 SVGAGI. The CDR3 DNA reads TGTGCCAGCAGTTCCACAGGGGGAGGTCAGCCCCAGCATTTT. This encodes CASSSTGGGQPQHF.

The genes are TRBV9 and TRBJ1-5; possible D gene TRBD1, 6 bases. The germline V gene encodes CDR1 SGDLS and CDR2 YYNGEE. The CDR3 loop spans 15 amino acids. The V gene lost 3 bases and the J gene lost 2 bases, with 12 bases spanning the gap. The CDR3 bases are TGTGCCAGCAGCGCCGACCCAGGGGGCAATCAGCCCCAGCATTTT. This codes for CASSADPGGNQPQHF.

Details on this clone: Its ends do not fully match the called genes, so a read error is possible. This chain joins TRBV7-8 and TRBJ1-1; 7 bases are a match to TRBD1. This CDR3 comprises 13 residues. Germline CDR1 is SGHVS and CDR2 is FQNEAQ. The chain's CDR3 is CASSVATGIEAFF. CDR3 coding DNA: TGTGCCAGCAGCGTAGCGACAGGGATAGAAGCTTTCTTT.

This clone appeared a single time. As DNA, the CDR3 is TGCAGTGCACCAGGGGGAGATACGCAGTATTTT. Residues: CSAPGGDTQYF. The chain joins TRBV20-1 to TRBJ2-3; 7 bases are shared with TRBD1. This CDR3 is built from 11 residues. Per germline, CDR1 DFQATT and CDR2 SNEGSKA (reference sequence). Trimming cost V 6 bases and J 5 bases; bases outside gene matches: 2.

This rearrangement joins TRBV15 to TRBJ1-4; 7 bases are a match to TRBD1. Germline V gene lookup returns CDR1 LNHNV and CDR2 YYDKDF (reference sequence). V was clipped by 5 bases and J by 0 bases; unmatched bases: 15. There are 19 residues in the CDR3. In DNA form, the CDR3 reads TGTGCCACCAGCGCAACGACAGGGCCTTACCCTCCAACTAATGAAAAACTGTTTTTT. This codes for CATSATTGPYPPTNEKLFF.

This clone was counted once. The V call is TRBV5-4, the J call TRBJ2-3, with 10 bases lining up with TRBD2. Looked up from germline, CDR1 is SGHNT and CDR2 is YYREEE (reference sequence). V was clipped by 0 bases and J by 0 bases; unmatched bases: 4. The CDR3 covers 17 residues. CDR3 nucleotide sequence: TGTGCCAGCAGCTTGGACCTAGCGGGAGTCAGCACAGATACGCAGTATTTT. Its translation is CASSLDLAGVSTDTQYF.

CDR3 sequence (DNA): TGTGCCAGCAGCTTGAGGCTAGCGATAACATCGGATACGCAGTATTTT. Protein sequence: CASSLRLAITSDTQYF. The V gene is TRBV5-4, the J gene TRBJ2-3; maybe TRBD2 (6 bases). The CDR3 is made up of 16 amino acids. CDR1 and CDR2 from the germline V gene are SGHNT and YYREEE (reference sequence). The germline V and J ends were trimmed by 1 base and 6 bases, with 18 bases remaining between them.

The V gene is TRBV29-1, the J gene TRBJ2-5, with D unclear. Trimming took 5 bases from V and 3 from J, leaving 13 bases between them. The CDR3 contains 13 residues. Germline V gene lookup returns CDR1 SQVTM and CDR2 ANQGSEA. The CDR3 here is CSVCTPGEETQYF. CDR3 nucleotides: TGCAGCGTTTGTACCCCCGGAGAAGAGACCCAGTACTTC.

The chain joins TRBV27 to TRBJ2-3; D is uncertain. Per germline, CDR1 MNHEY and CDR2 SMNVEV (reference sequence). Deletions cut 0 bases from V and 3 bases from J, with 13 bases between. CDR3 size: 16 residues. The CDR3 sequence: CASSLSMNLLTDTQYF. Written as DNA, the CDR3 is TGTGCCAGCAGTTTATCCATGAACCTACTTACAGATACGCAGTATTTT.

V and J are TRBV5-1 and TRBJ2-3; 7 bases are a match to TRBD2. With V trimmed by 3 bases and J by 4 bases, 8 bases remained unmatched. Germline CDR1 SGHRS, CDR2 YFSETQ. The CDR3 is 15 residues long. The CDR3 DNA is TGCGCCAGCAGCTCGGGGGGTAAGCCTTCAGATACGCAGTATTTT. Translated, it gives CASSSGGKPSDTQYF. Supplemented by reference TRBV5-1 and TRBJ2-3, the full variable domain reads KAGVTQTPRYLIKTRGQQVTLSCSPISGHRSVSWYQQTPGQGLQFLFEYFSETQRNKGNFPGRFSGRQFSNSRSEMNVSTLELGDSALYLCASSSGGKPSDTQYFGPGTRLTVL.

The V gene is TRBV9, the J gene TRBJ2-1; a possible D gene is TRBD2 (6 bases). This CDR3 is 13 amino acids long. CDR1 and CDR2 (germline): SGDLS, YYNGEE. V lost 0 bases and J 10 bases, leaving 11 bases between the germline ends. In nucleotides, the CDR3 is TGTGCCAGCAGCGTAGTAGCGGACGAAGAGCAGTTCTTC. Protein product: CASSVVADEEQFF.

V and J are TRBV18 and TRBJ1-1; D is undetermined. The ends were cut back, 2 bases at V and 1 base at J, with 8 bases in the middle. Germline V gene data show CDR1 as KGHSH and CDR2 as LQKENI. The CDR3 has 14 amino acids. In DNA form, the CDR3 reads TGTGCCAGCTCACCAGAACGGTCGAACACTGAAGCTTTCTTT. It yields the protein CASSPERSNTEAFF.

The chain is built from TRBV28 and TRBJ1-4; D unclear. The CDR3 extends over 15 amino acids. Trimming took 4 bases from V and 1 from J, leaving 10 bases between them. Per germline, CDR1 MDHEN and CDR2 SYDVKM. The CDR3 sequence: CASSSRRGTNEKLFF. CDR3 nucleotide sequence: TGTGCCAGCAGTTCGCGTCGGGGAACTAATGAAAAACTGTTTTTT.

The chain has TRBV7-8 and TRBJ2-2; 7 nucleotides line up with TRBD1. V was clipped by 0 bases and J by 8 bases; unmatched bases: 3. This CDR3 has 14 amino acids. CDR1 is SGHVS, CDR2 FQNEAQ, per germline. CDR3 nucleotides: TGTGCCAGCAGCTTAGCTTCACAGGGGGGGGAGCTGTTTTTT. Its translation: CASSLASQGGELFF.

The chain links TRBV21-1 to TRBJ1-1. TRBV21-1 is a pseudogene segment. This CDR3 comprises 9 residues. The CDR3 loop is CASLAEAFF. For the CDR3, the DNA is TGTGCCAGCTTAGCTGAAGCTTTCTTT.

This chain links TRBV10-3 with TRBJ2-7, with TRBD2 matching over 8 bases. The CDR3 length is 13 residues. CDR1 and CDR2 (germline): ENHRY, SYGVKD. Trimming at V came to 2 bases and at J to 5 bases, leaving 2 bases not matched to a gene. The CDR3 DNA is TGTGCCATCAGTGAGGCGGGAGGTCACGAGCAGTACGTC. This sequence encodes CAISEAGGHEQYV.

The chain links TRBV29-1 to TRBJ1-1, with D perhaps matching TRBD1 (6 bases). Per the germline V gene, CDR1 is SQVTM and CDR2 is ANQGSEA. This CDR3 comprises 13 residues. The V end was cut by 4 bases, the J end by 5 bases, with 14 bases between. CDR3 in amino acids: CSVGQAPGTEAFF. The CDR3 DNA reads as TGCAGCGTTGGACAGGCCCCGGGGACTGAAGCTTTCTTT.

V gene TRBV4-1 combines with J gene TRBJ2-7, with 7 positions matching TRBD1. Germline V gives CDR1 MGHRA, CDR2 YSYEKL. CDR3 length: 15 residues. V was pared by 0 bases and J by 2 bases, with 4 bases of the junction left unmatched. The CDR3 DNA is TGCGCCAGCAGCCAAGAGACAGGGCCAGCCTACGAGCAGTACTTC. It yields the protein CASSQETGPAYEQYF.

This clone appeared a few times. The J gene is TRBJ2-1, the V gene TRBV7-3, with TRBD2 matching 11 bases. CDR3 size: 16 residues. The trim removed 3 bases at V and 7 bases at J, leaving 8 bases unmatched. Germline assignment: CDR1 SGHTA and CDR2 FQGTGA. CDR3 in DNA: TGTGCCAGCAGCTTCCTAGCGGGGGGCCCCATTAATGAGCAGTTCTTC. It encodes CASSFLAGGPINEQFF.

CDR3 coding DNA: TGTGCCAGCAGCTGGGGACTAGCTGCAGAGCAGTTCTTC. It specifies CASSWGLAAEQFF. This chain connects TRBV5-6 to TRBJ2-1; TRBD2 agrees at 9 bases. The germline V gene has CDR1 SGHDT and CDR2 YYEEEE. This CDR3 region has 13 residues. V shed 3 bases and J 10 bases; nucleotides not matched to a gene: 5.

This chain links TRBV6-5 with TRBJ2-1; 9 bases align to TRBD2. J lost 4 bases, V lost 3 bases, and 7 bases had no gene match. Per germline, CDR1 MNHEY and CDR2 SVGAGI. This CDR3 is 16 amino acids long. CDR3 nucleotide sequence: TGTGCCAGCAGTTATTCTACACTAGCGGGTTACAATGAGCAGTTCTTC. Protein product: CASSYSTLAGYNEQFF.

This clone occurred once. The chain recombines TRBV5-1 with TRBJ2-2; tentative D call: TRBD2 (6 bases). CDR1 SGHRS and CDR2 YFSETQ come from the germline V gene. V dropped 4 bases and J dropped 6 bases, with 10 bases sitting between them. CDR3 length equals 13 residues. The CDR3 loop is CASSPSGSGELFF. The CDR3 DNA sequence: TGCGCCAGCAGCCCGAGCGGGTCCGGGGAGCTGTTTTTT.

V gene TRBV18 combines with J gene TRBJ1-2; D may be TRBD1 (5 bases). The V end lost 3 bases, the J end lost 3 bases, and 11 bases lay between the germline ends. The CDR3 contains 14 residues. Germline CDR1 KGHSH, CDR2 LQKENI. In DNA form, the CDR3 reads TGTGCCAGCTCACCCAACCAGGGCGACTATGGCTACACCTTC. Protein product: CASSPNQGDYGYTF.

The gene calls are TRBV7-6 and TRBJ2-1; weak D call: TRBD2 (6 bases). Per germline, CDR1 SGHVS and CDR2 FNYEAQ. V was pared by 0 bases and J by 9 bases, with 21 bases between. The CDR3 consists of 17 residues. CDR3 in DNA: TGTGCCAGCAGCTTAGCGCACGGGGGAGGAGGGTCCAGTGAGCAGTTCTTC. Protein: CASSLAHGGGGSSEQFF. Full variable domain (rest looked up from reference TRBV7-6 and TRBJ2-1): GAGVSQSPRYKVTKRGQDVALRCDPISGHVSLYWYRQALGQGPEFLTYFNYEAQQDKSGLPNDRFSAERPEGSISTLTIQRTEQRDSAMYRCASSLAHGGGGSSEQFFGPGTRLTVL.

This clone occurred a few times. This chain uses TRBV30 with TRBJ2-7; 10 bases are a match to TRBD1. V lost 8 bases, J lost 3 bases, and 7 bases stayed unmatched. The CDR3 spans 13 residues. Per germline, CDR1 GTSNPN and CDR2 SVGIG (reference sequence). CDR3 residues: CALTDRGDYEQYF. CDR3 bases: TGTGCCCTCACGGACAGGGGGGACTACGAGCAGTACTTC.

V gene TRBV19 combines with J gene TRBJ1-1; 8 bases are shared with TRBD1. CDR1 and CDR2 (germline): LNHDA, SQIVND (reference sequence). The CDR3 runs to 14 residues. The junction had 8 bases not matched to a gene; V was cut back by 3 bases and J by 8 bases. CDR3 region: CASSILDREGEAFF. CDR3 coding DNA: TGTGCCAGTAGTATCCTGGACAGGGAAGGGGAAGCTTTCTTT. The entire variable domain, with the rest obtained from reference TRBV19 and TRBJ1-1, is as follows: DGGITQSPKYLFRKEGQNVTLSCEQNLNHDAMYWYRQDPGQGLRLIYYSQIVNDFQKGDIAEGYSVSREKKESFPLTVTSAQKNPTAFYLCASSILDREGEAFFGQGTRLTVV.

The chain joins TRBV6-1 to TRBJ1-2, with a weak D call TRBD1 (5 bases). CDR1 and CDR2 (germline): MNHNS, SASEGT. This CDR3 has 15 amino acids. Trimming removed 3 bases from V and 0 bases from J, with 11 bases in between. CDR3 nucleotide sequence: TGTGCCAGCAGTGACACCGGGACTCCTAACTATGGCTACACCTTC. Amino acids: CASSDTGTPNYGYTF.